The next 23 T cell receptor beta chains were all read from a single sample in a study of T-cell reconstitution after alpha-beta-depleted transplantation in children. Preparation of the TCRbeta library used unique molecular identifiers. TCRdb recomputed calls from the PCR reads with MiXCR, one row per CDR3 protein. This sample has roughly 400,000 distinct CDR3 sequences; 43% occur once, and the top ten carry approximately 30%. Sequenced material: PBMCs, taken before TCRalphabeta/CD19-depleted stem cell transplant. The receptor source for this set is a girl aged 2-10 years with aplastic anemia, due to receive a stem cell transplant.

The J gene is TRBJ2-5, the V gene TRBV5-6, with 7 bases identical to TRBD1. With 2 bases clipped from V and 4 bases from J, the junction kept 5 bases outside the gene matches. Germline V gene sequence: CDR1 SGHDT, CDR2 YYEEEE. The CDR3 length is 14 residues. CDR3 bases: TGTGCCAGCAGCTTTCTGGACAGGACAGAGACCCAGTACTTC. Protein sequence: CASSFLDRTETQYF. Using reference TRBV5-6 and TRBJ2-5 for the parts outside the CDR3, the full variable domain is DAGVTQSPTHLIKTRGQQVTLRCSPKSGHDTVSWYQQALGQGPQFIFQYYEEEERQRGNFPDRFSGHQFPNYSSELNVNALLLGDSALYLCASSFLDRTETQYFGPGTRLLVL.

The rearrangement links TRBV4-1 to TRBJ2-7; the match to TRBD2 covers 10 bases. Unmatched junction bases numbered 5, after V lost 1 base and J lost 5 bases. The CDR3 sequence is 15 residues long. The germline CDR1 and CDR2 sequences are MGHRA and YSYEKL. CDR3 protein: CASSQGLAGDHEQYF. The CDR3, as DNA: TGCGCCAGCAGCCAAGGTCTAGCGGGGGATCACGAGCAGTACTTC.

In its sample, this clonotype was seen a few times. V and J are TRBV30 and TRBJ2-7; no definite D call. This CDR3 is built from 12 residues. Germline CDR1 reads GTSNPN; CDR2 reads SVGIG (reference sequence). The V gene lost 0 bases and the J gene lost 1 base, with 4 bases spanning the gap. CDR3 in DNA: TGTGCCTGGAGTGTAAGTTCCTACGAGCAGTACTTC. It codes for CAWSVSSYEQYF.

The CDR3 nucleotides are TGCAGCGTTGCGTCGGGAAACGGTAGGCACGAGCAGTACTTC. This codes for CSVASGNGRHEQYF. The chain couples TRBV29-1 to TRBJ2-7; D might be TRBD2 (5 bases). The V gene's germline CDR1 is SQVTM and CDR2 ANQGSEA. The germline V and J ends were trimmed by 4 bases and 5 bases, with 18 bases remaining between them. CDR3 length equals 14 residues.

A few counts support this clonotype. The V gene is TRBV16, the J gene TRBJ2-7; D gene uncertain. CDR3 length equals 15 residues. Germline V gene lookup returns CDR1 KGHSY and CDR2 FQNENV. Trimming shortened V by 6 bases and J by 7 bases, and 22 bases separated the two germline ends. The CDR3 protein is CASSPFNSIPREQYF. The DNA for the CDR3 is TGTGCCAGCAGTCCCTTCAATAGTATCCCTAGGGAGCAGTACTTC.

This clonotype came up many times. The rearrangement joins TRBV28 to TRBJ2-7; TRBD1 is a possible D gene (6 bases). There are 14 residues in the CDR3. Trimming cost V 5 bases and J 0 bases, with 11 bases left between them. CDR1 is MDHEN, CDR2 SYDVKM, per germline. DNA for the CDR3: TGTGCCAGCAGTGTAACAGGGACCTCCTACGAGCAGTACTTC. The encoded protein is CASSVTGTSYEQYF. Supplemented by reference TRBV28 and TRBJ2-7, the full variable domain reads DVKVTQSSRYLVKRTGEKVFLECVQDMDHENMFWYRQDPGLGLRLIYFSYDVKMKEKGDIPEGYSVSREKKERFSLILESASTNQTSMYLCASSVTGTSYEQYFGPGTRLTVT.

The rearrangement uses TRBV5-1 and TRBJ2-6; 7 bases map to TRBD1. The germline CDR1 and CDR2 sequences are SGHRS and YFSETQ. With 4 bases clipped from V and 4 bases from J, the junction kept 2 bases outside the gene matches. This CDR3 comprises 14 residues. The DNA for the CDR3 is TGCGCCAGCAGCACAGGGGTGGGGGCCAACGTCCTGACTTTC. It specifies CASSTGVGANVLTF.

As DNA, the CDR3 is TGCGCCAGCAGCCTTGTCCCGGGACAGGGTTCCGGGGCCAACGTCCTGACTTTC. Residues: CASSLVPGQGSGANVLTF. The chain combines TRBV4-1 with TRBJ2-6; TRBD1 matches 9 bases. This CDR3 comprises 18 residues. Per germline, CDR1 MGHRA and CDR2 YSYEKL. Germline trimming cut 4 bases from V and 4 bases from J; bases unmatched to any gene: 11.

This clonotype has more than one count but fewer than ten. The chain couples TRBV10-3 to TRBJ1-6; D gene ambiguous. This CDR3 is 15 amino acids long. Germline values: CDR1 ENHRY, CDR2 SYGVKD. V shed 6 bases and J shed 7 bases, with 16 bases lying between them. CDR3 in DNA: TGTGCCATCAGGGATGGCCCCCAGAGGAATTCACCCCTCCACTTT. Amino acid sequence: CAIRDGPQRNSPLHF.

This clonotype has ten or more counts. The gene calls are TRBV27 and TRBJ2-7; weak D call: TRBD1 (6 bases). The CDR3 is 14 residues long. Trimming removed 0 bases at V and 4 bases at J, with 10 bases between. Germline V gene sequence: CDR1 MNHEY, CDR2 SMNVEV (reference sequence). Written as DNA, the CDR3 is TGTGCCAGCAGTTTATCGGCAGGGACATACGAGCAGTACTTC. It specifies CASSLSAGTYEQYF.

The chain is built from TRBV20-1 and TRBJ2-7, with D maybe TRBD1 (6 bases). Looked up from germline, CDR1 is DFQATT and CDR2 is SNEGSKA (reference sequence). V was trimmed by 4 bases and J by 4 bases, leaving 23 bases between them. The CDR3 runs 16 residues. In DNA form, the CDR3 reads TGCAGTGCTACAGGGGTGCGAAGCGGTCCTGAGTACGAGCAGTACTTC. Translating gives CSATGVRSGPEYEQYF.

The V call is TRBV5-6, the J call TRBJ2-1; possibly TRBD2 for D (5 bases). The CDR3 sequence is 12 residues long. V was trimmed by 5 bases and J by 10 bases, leaving 13 bases between them. Looked up from germline, CDR1 is SGHDT and CDR2 is YYEEEE. The CDR3 reads CASSPGVREQFF. The CDR3 DNA reads as TGTGCCAGCAGTCCCGGGGTTCGGGAGCAGTTCTTC.

As concerns this clonotype: One end of the junction does not line up with germline, which may come from a read error. The rearrangement links TRBV20-1 to TRBJ2-2; 12 nucleotides line up with TRBD2. This CDR3 region has 16 residues. Germline-derived CDR1 and CDR2 are DFQATT and SNEGSKA (reference sequence). CDR3 bases: TGCTGTGCTAGAGTGACTAGCGGGAGTAGAGCCGGGGAGCTGTTTTTT. Amino acid sequence: CCARVTSGSRAGELFF.

The J gene is TRBJ2-7, the V gene TRBV28, with 14 bases that match TRBD2. The CDR3 loop spans 15 amino acids. Trimming cost V 2 bases and J 5 bases; bases outside gene matches: 2. Germline V CDR1 and CDR2: MDHEN, SYDVKM. The CDR3 is CASSLGTSGSDEQYF. CDR3 sequence (DNA): TGTGCCAGCAGTTTAGGGACTAGCGGGAGTGACGAGCAGTACTTC. The full variable domain, its missing parts supplied by reference TRBV28 and TRBJ2-7, is DVKVTQSSRYLVKRTGEKVFLECVQDMDHENMFWYRQDPGLGLRLIYFSYDVKMKEKGDIPEGYSVSREKKERFSLILESASTNQTSMYLCASSLGTSGSDEQYFGPGTRLTVT.

The CDR3 sequence is CASNRTGDYEQYF. In DNA form, the CDR3 reads TGTGCCAGCAATCGGACAGGGGATTACGAGCAGTACTTC. The J gene is TRBJ2-7, the V gene TRBV28, with TRBD1 matching over 9 bases. After removal of 7 bases from V and 4 bases from J, the junction contained 5 bases not matched to a gene. The CDR3 length is 13 residues. Germline CDR1 is MDHEN and CDR2 is SYDVKM.

The chain carries TRBV20-1 and TRBJ2-4; 10 nucleotides line up with TRBD2. Germline V lookup: CDR1 DFQATT, CDR2 SNEGSKA (reference sequence). This CDR3 region has 12 residues. The J segment lost 7 bases and the V segment lost 5 bases, leaving 2 bases of the junction unmatched. The CDR3 loop reads CSAAGLANIQYF. The CDR3 bases are TGCAGTGCTGCGGGACTAGCGAACATTCAGTACTTC.

This chain uses TRBV20-1 with TRBJ1-1; D is ambiguous. CDR1 and CDR2 from the germline V gene are DFQATT and SNEGSKA (reference sequence). Between the trimmed V and J ends, which lost 3 bases and 1 base, there was a span of 9 bases. The CDR3 loop spans 13 amino acids. DNA for the CDR3: TGCAGTGCTAGGACACGGGGGAACACTGAAGCTTTCTTT. Protein: CSARTRGNTEAFF.

This sequence joins TRBV10-3 and TRBJ2-6; D is undetermined. The germline gives CDR1 ENHRY, CDR2 SYGVKD. V lost 10 bases to trimming and J lost 4 bases, with 17 bases between them. This CDR3 region has 15 residues. CDR3 sequence: CASGASTTGANVLTF. DNA for the CDR3: TGTGCCAGTGGTGCTAGTACGACCGGGGCCAACGTCCTGACTTTC.

This clonotype was seen more than once but under ten times. The chain recombines TRBV5-1 with TRBJ1-2; 7 nucleotides agree with TRBD1. CDR3 length: 14 amino acids. From germline, CDR1 is SGHRS and CDR2 YFSETQ. The V segment lost 0 bases and the J segment 6 bases; nucleotides outside the gene matches: 5. CDR3 DNA: TGCGCCAGCAGCTTGGCCGACAGGGAAAATGGCTACACCTTC. The encoded protein is CASSLADRENGYTF.

This sequence joins TRBV20-1 and TRBJ2-3; 7 bases map to TRBD2. Germline lookup yields CDR1 DFQATT and CDR2 SNEGSKA (reference sequence). This CDR3 spans 14 amino acids. With V trimmed by 2 bases and J by 5 bases, 7 bases remained unmatched. CDR3 coding DNA: TGCAGTGCTAGAACCGGGACTACCGGAGATACGCAGTATTTT. Translated, it gives CSARTGTTGDTQYF.

This clonotype was observed many times. This chain connects TRBV11-2 to TRBJ2-1, with TRBD2 matching 10 bases. V shed 8 bases and J 6 bases; nucleotides not matched to a gene: 7. This CDR3 is built from 14 residues. Germline lookup yields CDR1 SGHAT and CDR2 FQNNGV. In DNA form, the CDR3 reads TGTGCCAGCCGGCTAGCGGGAGTGGGCAATGAGCAGTTCTTC. Its protein product is CASRLAGVGNEQFF.

As regards this clonotype: No conserved phenylalanine or tryptophan ends this CDR3, so it is likely a read error. This chain uses TRBV4-2 with TRBJ2-1, with 7 bases identical to TRBD2. Germline lookup yields CDR1 LGHNA and CDR2 YNFKEQ. The CDR3 is 15 residues long. Trimming took 3 bases from V and 8 from J; bases not matched to a gene: 10. The CDR3: CASSQTFGRGDEQFY. The CDR3 DNA follows: TGTGCCAGCAGCCAGACTTTTGGACGGGGGGATGAGCAGTTCTAC.

The rearrangement uses TRBV7-9 and TRBJ2-7; D is perhaps TRBD1 (6 bases). The CDR3 runs to 16 residues. Trimming shortened V by 4 bases and J by 0 bases, and 16 bases separated the two germline ends. Per the germline V gene, CDR1 is SEHNR and CDR2 is FQNEAQ (reference sequence). The CDR3, as DNA: TGTGCCAGCAGCTCCGATCGGGACACTGGCTCCTACGAGCAGTACTTC. This encodes CASSSDRDTGSYEQYF. Supplemented by reference TRBV7-9 and TRBJ2-7, the full variable domain reads DTGVSQNPRHKITKRGQNVTFRCDPISEHNRLYWYRQTLGQGPEFLTYFQNEAQLEKSRLLSDRFSAERPKGSFSTLEIQRTEQGDSAMYLCASSSDRDTGSYEQYFGPGTRLTVT.